The clone carrying this TCR beta chain has more than one count but fewer than ten. Its specificity is unknown. These data come from a study of identical twins. General study results and limits: Weaker excess twin sharing was seen among beta out-of-frame sequences.

Each CDR3 protein is one row after TCRdb ran MiXCR on the 5' RACE reads. The table shows 400,000 to 500,000 distinct CDR3 sequences, with over 11% occurring only once. Another study also made use of these data, one on yellow fever vaccine responses in identical twins. That work adds: Vaccine-induced T cell responses in twins were reportedly observed to appear partly convergent, partly personalized.

This TCR came from a young woman in good health. Sequencing used CD4+ T cells sorted from blood.

CDR3 protein: CASSLARAGGTDTQYF. The DNA of the CDR3 is TGTGCCAGCAGCTTAGCGAGGGCGGGGGGCACAGATACGCAGTATTTT. V gene TRBV7-2 combines with J gene TRBJ2-3, with 7 bases matching TRBD2. Per germline, CDR1 SGHTA and CDR2 FQGNSA. The V gene end was trimmed by 0 bases and the J gene end by 1 base; junction bases not matched to a gene: 4. This CDR3 is 16 amino acids long.